This T cell receptor (beta chain) was captured by sequencing in a study of a mutant IDH1 vaccine in newly diagnosed glioma. Study-wide context: With temozolomide cycles, or 4-6 weeks after radiotherapy alone, vaccination was started.

Assay used: immunoSEQ multiplex PCR; TCRdb lists only in-frame clones, some missing. The sample holds under 150,000 clones, around 77% seen once. About this clone: The antigen remains unidentified.

V lost 2 bases, J lost 0 bases, and 13 bases lay in between. Germline CDR1 SGHVS, CDR2 FQNEAQ. The CDR3 contains 16 residues. Time point indicated: week 11, during vaccination. The investigators gave 300 ug of mutant IDH1 20-mer peptide in each vaccine dose, together with topical imiquimod. V and J are TRBV7-8 and TRBJ1-1; D may be TRBD1 (6 bases). This sample comprised PBMCs, obtained from a glioma patient whose treatment included an IDH1 peptide vaccine. This clonotype was sampled from a man aged 40-50 years with glioma. CDR3 nucleotides: TGTGCCAGCAGCTTAAGGCAGGGGCGAATGAACACTGAAGCTTTCTTT. This translates into CASSLRQGRMNTEAFF.